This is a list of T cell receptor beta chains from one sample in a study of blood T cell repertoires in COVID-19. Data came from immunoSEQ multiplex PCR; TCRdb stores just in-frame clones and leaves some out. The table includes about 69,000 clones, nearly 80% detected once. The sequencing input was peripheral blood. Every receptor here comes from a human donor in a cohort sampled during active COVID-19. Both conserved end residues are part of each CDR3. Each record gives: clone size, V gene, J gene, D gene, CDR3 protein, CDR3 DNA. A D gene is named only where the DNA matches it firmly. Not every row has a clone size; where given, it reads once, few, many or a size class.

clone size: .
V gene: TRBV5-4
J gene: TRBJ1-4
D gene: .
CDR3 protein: CASSPDPGFDEKLFF
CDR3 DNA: TGTGCCAGCAGCCCCGACCCGGGGTTCGATGAAAAACTGTTTTTT

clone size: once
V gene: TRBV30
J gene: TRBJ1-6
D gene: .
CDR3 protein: CAGDWNSPLHF
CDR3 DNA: TGTGCCGGGGACTGGAATTCACCCCTCCACTTT

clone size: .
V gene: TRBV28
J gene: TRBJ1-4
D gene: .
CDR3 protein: CASSLGGQGEKLFF
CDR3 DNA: TGTGCCAGCAGTTTGGGCGGGCAGGGGGAAAAACTGTTTTTT

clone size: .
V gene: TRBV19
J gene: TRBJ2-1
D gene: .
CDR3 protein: CASSPISPTSYNEQFF
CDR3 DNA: TGTGCCAGTAGTCCCATTTCTCCAACTAGTTACAATGAGCAGTTCTTC

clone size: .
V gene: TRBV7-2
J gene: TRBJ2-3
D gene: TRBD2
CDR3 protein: CASRKRGGRTDTQYF
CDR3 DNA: TGTGCCAGCAGAAAGCGGGGGGGGAGGACAGATACGCAGTATTTT

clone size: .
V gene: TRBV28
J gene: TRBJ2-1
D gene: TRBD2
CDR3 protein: CASSPFAGLAGGTSYNEQFF
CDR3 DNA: TGTGCCAGCAGTCCCTTCGCGGGACTAGCGGGAGGGACCTCCTACAATGAGCAGTTCTTC

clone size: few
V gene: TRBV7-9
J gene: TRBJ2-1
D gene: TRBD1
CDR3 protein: CASSPTGTYNEQFF
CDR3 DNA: TGTGCCAGCAGCCCGACAGGGACCTACAATGAGCAGTTCTTC

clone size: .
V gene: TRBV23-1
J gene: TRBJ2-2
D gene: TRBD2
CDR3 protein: CASSHPARGGLSGELFF
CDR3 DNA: TGCGCCAGCAGTCACCCCGCCCGGGGGGGCCTTTCCGGGGAGCTGTTTTTT

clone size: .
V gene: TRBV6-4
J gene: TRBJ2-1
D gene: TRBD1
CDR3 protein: CASSEGARGFYNEQFF
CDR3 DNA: TGTGCCAGCAGTGAAGGGGCCAGGGGGTTCTACAATGAGCAGTTCTTC

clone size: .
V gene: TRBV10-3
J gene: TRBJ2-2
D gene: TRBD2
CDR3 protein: CAISAGTSTGELFF
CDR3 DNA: TGTGCCATCAGTGCCGGGACTAGTACCGGGGAGCTGTTTTTT

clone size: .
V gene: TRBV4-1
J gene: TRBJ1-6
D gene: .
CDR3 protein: CASSQDRSGAEWAYNSPLHF
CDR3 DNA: TGCGCCAGCAGCCAAGATCGATCAGGGGCTGAATGGGCCTATAATTCACCCCTCCACTTT

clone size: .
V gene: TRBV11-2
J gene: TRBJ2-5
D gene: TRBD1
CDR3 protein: CASSATGTQETQYF
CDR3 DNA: TGTGCCAGCAGCGCGACAGGGACCCAAGAGACCCAGTACTTC

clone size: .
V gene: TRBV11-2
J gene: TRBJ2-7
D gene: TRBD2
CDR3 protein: CASSLVAGGQYEQYF
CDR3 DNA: TGTGCCAGCAGCTTAGTAGCGGGGGGGCAGTACGAGCAGTACTTC

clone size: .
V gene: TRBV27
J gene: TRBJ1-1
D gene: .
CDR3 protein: CASSIQGRNTEAFF
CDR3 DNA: TGTGCCAGCAGTATCCAGGGCAGGAACACTGAAGCTTTCTTT

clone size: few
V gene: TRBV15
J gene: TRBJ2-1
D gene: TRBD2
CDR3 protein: CATSRDLAGGNEQFF
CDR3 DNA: TGTGCCACCAGCAGAGATCTAGCGGGAGGCAATGAGCAGTTCTTC

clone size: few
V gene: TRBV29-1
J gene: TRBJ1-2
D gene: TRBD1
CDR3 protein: CSVEEGTGSAYGYTF
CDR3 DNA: TGCAGCGTTGAAGAGGGGACAGGGTCTGCCTATGGCTACACCTTC

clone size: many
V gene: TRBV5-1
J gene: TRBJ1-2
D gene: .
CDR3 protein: CASSRDLKGYTF
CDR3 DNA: TGCGCCAGCAGCCGGGATCTAAAGGGCTACACCTTC

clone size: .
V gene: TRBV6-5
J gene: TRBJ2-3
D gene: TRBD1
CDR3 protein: CASLEDRAVDTQYF
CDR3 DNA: TGTGCCAGCCTCGAGGACAGGGCGGTAGATACGCAGTATTTT

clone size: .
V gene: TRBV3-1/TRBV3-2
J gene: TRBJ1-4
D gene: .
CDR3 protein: CASSRRGLTNEKLFF
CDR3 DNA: TGTGCCAGCAGCCGGAGGGGATTAACTAATGAAAAACTGTTTTTT

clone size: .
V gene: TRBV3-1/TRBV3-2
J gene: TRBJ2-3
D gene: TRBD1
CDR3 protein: CASSRRTGTRDTQYF
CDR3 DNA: TGTGCCAGCAGCCGTAGGACAGGGACAAGAGATACGCAGTATTTT

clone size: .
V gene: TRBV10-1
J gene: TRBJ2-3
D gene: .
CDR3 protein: CASSESSGRVKDTQYF
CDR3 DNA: TGCGCCAGCAGTGAGTCCAGTGGCAGGGTAAAAGATACGCAGTATTTT

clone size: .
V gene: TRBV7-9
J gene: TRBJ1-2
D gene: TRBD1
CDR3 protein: CASTDRGRNGYGYTF
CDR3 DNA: TGTGCCAGCACGGACAGGGGTAGGAACGGCTATGGCTACACCTTC

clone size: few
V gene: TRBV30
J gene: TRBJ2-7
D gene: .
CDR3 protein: CAWTGRQQQYF
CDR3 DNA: TGTGCCTGGACCGGGAGACAACAGCAGTACTTC

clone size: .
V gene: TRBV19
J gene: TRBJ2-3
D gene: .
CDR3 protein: CASSGSTTSTDTQYF
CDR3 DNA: TGTGCCAGTAGCGGGTCCACCACGAGCACAGATACGCAGTATTTT

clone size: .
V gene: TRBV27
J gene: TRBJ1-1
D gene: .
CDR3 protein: CASSSRGGYTEAFF
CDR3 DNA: TGTGCCAGCAGTTCACGCGGAGGGTACACTGAAGCTTTCTTT

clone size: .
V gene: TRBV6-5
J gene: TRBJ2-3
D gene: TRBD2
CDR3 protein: CASSLAGGADTQYF
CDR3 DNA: TGTGCCAGCAGCCTAGCGGGAGGGGCAGATACGCAGTATTTT

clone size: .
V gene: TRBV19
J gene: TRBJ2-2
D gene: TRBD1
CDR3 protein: CASIRGPNTGELFF
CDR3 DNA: TGTGCCAGTATCAGGGGGCCGAACACCGGGGAGCTGTTTTTT

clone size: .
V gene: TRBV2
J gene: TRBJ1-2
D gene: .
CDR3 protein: CASSRSGTGEDGYTF
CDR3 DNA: TGTGCCAGCTCCCGATCCGGGACGGGAGAAGACGGCTACACCTTC

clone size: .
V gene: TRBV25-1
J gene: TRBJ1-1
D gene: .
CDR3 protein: CATSTGMNTEAFF
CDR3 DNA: TGTGCCACTTCGACAGGAATGAACACTGAAGCTTTCTTT

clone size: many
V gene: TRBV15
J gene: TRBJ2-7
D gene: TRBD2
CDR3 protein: CATSRDRGTSSEQYF
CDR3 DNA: TGTGCCACCAGCAGAGATCGGGGGACTAGCAGCGAGCAGTACTTC

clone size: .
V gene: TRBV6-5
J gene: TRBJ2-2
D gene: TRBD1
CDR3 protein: CASSLAGQATGELFF
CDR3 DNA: TGTGCCAGCAGCCTCGCGGGACAGGCAACCGGGGAGCTGTTTTTT

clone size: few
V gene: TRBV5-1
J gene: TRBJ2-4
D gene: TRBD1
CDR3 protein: CASSPGDRGLAKNIQYF
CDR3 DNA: TGCGCCAGCAGCCCAGGGGACAGGGGACTAGCCAAAAACATTCAGTACTTC

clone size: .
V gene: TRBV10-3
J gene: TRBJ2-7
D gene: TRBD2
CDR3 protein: CAISGLAGVYEQYF
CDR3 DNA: TGTGCCATCAGCGGACTAGCGGGGGTTTACGAGCAGTACTTC

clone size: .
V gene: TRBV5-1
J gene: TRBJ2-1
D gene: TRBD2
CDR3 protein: CASSKTGTSVSEQFF
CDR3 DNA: TGCGCCAGCAGCAAGACAGGGACTAGCGTAAGTGAGCAGTTCTTC

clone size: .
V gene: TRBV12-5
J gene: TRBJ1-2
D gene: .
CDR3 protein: CASGMSGAHYGYTF
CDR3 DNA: TGTGCTAGTGGAATGTCAGGGGCTCACTATGGCTACACCTTC

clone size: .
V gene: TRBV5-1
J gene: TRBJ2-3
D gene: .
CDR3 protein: CASSAPGLMGADTQYF
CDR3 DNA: TGCGCCAGCTCAGCCCCGGGACTCATGGGGGCAGATACGCAGTATTTT

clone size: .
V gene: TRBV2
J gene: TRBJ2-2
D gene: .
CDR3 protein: CASREAYTGELFF
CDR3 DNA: TGTGCCAGCAGGGAGGCATACACCGGGGAGCTGTTTTTT

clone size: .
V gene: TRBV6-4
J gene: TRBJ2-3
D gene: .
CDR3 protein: CASSADRSTDTQYF
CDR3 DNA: TGTGCCAGCAGTGCTGACAGGAGCACAGATACGCAGTATTTT

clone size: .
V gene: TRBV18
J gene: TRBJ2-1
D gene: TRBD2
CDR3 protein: CASSPPGTSGNNEQFF
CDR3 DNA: TGTGCCAGCTCACCTCCCGGGACTAGCGGCAACAATGAGCAGTTCTTC

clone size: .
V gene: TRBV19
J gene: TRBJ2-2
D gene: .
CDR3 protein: CASSFGQIHTGELFF
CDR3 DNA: TGTGCCAGTAGTTTTGGACAGATTCACACCGGGGAGCTGTTTTTT

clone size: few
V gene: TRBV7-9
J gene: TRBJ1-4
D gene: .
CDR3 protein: CASSPSTALNEKLFF
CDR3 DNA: TGTGCCAGCAGCCCCTCGACAGCACTTAATGAAAAACTGTTTTTT